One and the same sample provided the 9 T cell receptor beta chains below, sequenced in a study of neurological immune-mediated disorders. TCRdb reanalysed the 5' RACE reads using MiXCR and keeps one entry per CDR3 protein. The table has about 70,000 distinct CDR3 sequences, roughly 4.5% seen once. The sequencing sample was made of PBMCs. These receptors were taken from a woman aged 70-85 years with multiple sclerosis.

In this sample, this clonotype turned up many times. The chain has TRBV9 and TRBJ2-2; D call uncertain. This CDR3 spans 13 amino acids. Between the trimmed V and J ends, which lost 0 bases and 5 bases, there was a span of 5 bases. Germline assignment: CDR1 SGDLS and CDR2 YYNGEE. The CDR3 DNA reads TGTGCCAGCAGCGTAGACCGAACCGGGGAGCTGTTTTTT. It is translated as CASSVDRTGELFF.

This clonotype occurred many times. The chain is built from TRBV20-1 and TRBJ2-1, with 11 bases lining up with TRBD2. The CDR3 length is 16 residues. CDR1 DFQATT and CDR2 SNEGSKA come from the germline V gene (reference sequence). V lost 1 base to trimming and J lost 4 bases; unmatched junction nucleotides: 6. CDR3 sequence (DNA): TGCAGTGCTAGAGCTTTAGCGGGAGGGATTTACAATGAGCAGTTCTTC. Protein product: CSARALAGGIYNEQFF.

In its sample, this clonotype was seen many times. This CDR3 is CASSQGLYQPQHF. For the CDR3, the DNA is TGCGCCAGCAGCCAAGGGCTTTATCAGCCCCAGCATTTT. The chain has TRBV4-3 and TRBJ1-5; D not certain. Between the trimmed V and J ends, which lost 1 base and 5 bases, there was a span of 6 bases. The CDR3 contains 13 residues. Per the germline V gene, CDR1 is LGHNA and CDR2 is YSLEER.

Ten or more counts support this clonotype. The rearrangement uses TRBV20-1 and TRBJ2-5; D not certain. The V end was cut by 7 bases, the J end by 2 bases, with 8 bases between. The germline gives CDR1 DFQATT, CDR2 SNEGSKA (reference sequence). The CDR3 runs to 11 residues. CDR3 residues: CSVVSQETQYF. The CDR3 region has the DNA TGCAGTGTAGTTTCTCAAGAGACCCAGTACTTC.

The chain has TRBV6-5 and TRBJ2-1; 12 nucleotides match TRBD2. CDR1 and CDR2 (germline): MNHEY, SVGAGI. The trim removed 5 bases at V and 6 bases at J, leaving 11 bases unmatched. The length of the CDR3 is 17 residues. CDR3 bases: TGTGCCAGCAGTCAACTAGCGGGAGGACCCTCGGGCAATGAGCAGTTCTTC. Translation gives CASSQLAGGPSGNEQFF.

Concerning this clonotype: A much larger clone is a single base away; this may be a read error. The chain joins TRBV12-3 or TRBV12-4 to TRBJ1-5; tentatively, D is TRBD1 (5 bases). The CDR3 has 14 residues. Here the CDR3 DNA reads TGTGCCAGCAGTGACAGTAATAGCAATCAGCACCAGCATTTT. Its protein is CASSDSNSNQHQHF.

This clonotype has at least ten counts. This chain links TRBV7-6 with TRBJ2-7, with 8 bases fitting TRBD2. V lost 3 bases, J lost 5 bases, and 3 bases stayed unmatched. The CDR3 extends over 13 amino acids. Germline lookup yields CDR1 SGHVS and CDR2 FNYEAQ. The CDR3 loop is CASSFSGNHEQYF. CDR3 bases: TGTGCCAGCAGCTTTAGCGGGAACCACGAGCAGTACTTC.

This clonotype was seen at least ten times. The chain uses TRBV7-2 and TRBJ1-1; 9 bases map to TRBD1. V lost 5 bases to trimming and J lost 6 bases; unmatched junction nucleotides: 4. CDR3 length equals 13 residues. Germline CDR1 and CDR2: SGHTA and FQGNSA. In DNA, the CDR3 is TGTGCCAGCAGCCTCCGGGACAGGGCTGAAGCTTTCTTT. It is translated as CASSLRDRAEAFF.

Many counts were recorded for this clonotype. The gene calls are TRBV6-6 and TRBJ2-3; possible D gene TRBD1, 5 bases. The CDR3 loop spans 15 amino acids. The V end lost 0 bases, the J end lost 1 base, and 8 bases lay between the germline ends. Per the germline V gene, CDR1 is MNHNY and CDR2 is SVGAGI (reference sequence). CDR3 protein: CASSYSSGRTDTQYF. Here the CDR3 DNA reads TGTGCCAGCAGTTACTCATCAGGGCGCACAGATACGCAGTATTTT.